This passage covers 27 T cell receptor beta chains from one sample sequenced in a study of early T cells in non-severe SARS-CoV-2 infection. TCRdb called the 5' RACE reads again in MiXCR, with one record for every CDR3 protein. This sample has tens of thousands of distinct CDR3 sequences, with around 4.6% found just once. Source material: whole blood. The receptors here all came from an adult who was a healthcare worker with PCR-confirmed SARS-CoV-2 infection or an uninfected control (not recorded which).

This chain joins TRBV7-2 and TRBJ2-5, with D maybe TRBD1 (6 bases). V was cut by 5 bases and J by 12 bases, with 16 bases left in between. Germline CDR1 and CDR2: SGHTA and FQGNSA. This CDR3 region has 12 residues. Here the CDR3 reads CASSPRLGTKYF. The CDR3 DNA reads as TGTGCCAGCAGCCCCCGCCTCGGGACAAAGTACTTC. Combining the CDR3 with reference TRBV7-2 and TRBJ2-5 gives the whole variable domain GAGVSQSPSNKVTEKGKDVELRCDPISGHTALYWYRQSLGQGLEFLIYFQGNSAPDKSGLPSDRFSAERTGGSVSTLTIQRTQQEDSAVYLCASSPRLGTKYFGPGTRLLVL.

Only a few counts were recorded for this clonotype. This chain connects TRBV2 to TRBJ1-6, with TRBD1 matching over 8 bases. From germline, CDR1 is SNHLY and CDR2 FYNNEI. V was pared by 10 bases and J by 11 bases, with 10 bases of the junction left unmatched. There are 13 residues in the CDR3. Here the CDR3 reads CATRTGWRAPLHF. The DNA for the CDR3 is TGTGCCACCAGGACAGGGTGGAGAGCACCCCTCCACTTT.

The chain combines TRBV29-1 with TRBJ1-1, with 7 bases that match TRBD1. There are 11 residues in the CDR3. The trim removed 6 bases at V and 10 bases at J, leaving 8 bases unmatched. In germline, CDR1 is SQVTM, CDR2 ANQGSEA. In nucleotides, the CDR3 is TGCAGCGTGACAGGGACGCTAGGAGCTTTCTTT. Translating it yields CSVTGTLGAFF.

This clonotype was counted many times. The chain is built from TRBV18 and TRBJ2-7; TRBD2 matches 8 bases. CDR1 and CDR2 from the germline V gene are KGHSH and LQKENI. The CDR3 extends over 13 amino acids. Unmatched junction bases numbered 3, after V lost 2 bases and J lost 6 bases. The CDR3 DNA follows: TGTGCCAGCTCACCAGAAGCGGGAGCCGAGCAGTACTTC. Its protein product is CASSPEAGAEQYF.

This clonotype was seen a handful of times. The gene calls are TRBV5-6 and TRBJ2-3; D is unclear. Trimming took off 1 base at V and 8 bases at J, with 11 bases between the two ends. Germline V gene data show CDR1 as SGHDT and CDR2 as YYEEEE. The CDR3 is 13 amino acids. Written as DNA, the CDR3 is TGTGCCAGCAGCTTGCTCTCACCAAGTACGCAGTATTTT. Translated, it gives CASSLLSPSTQYF.

This clonotype was observed a few times. V and J are TRBV5-4 and TRBJ1-2; 7 nucleotides line up with TRBD1. Germline V gene data show CDR1 as SGHNT and CDR2 as YYREEE (reference sequence). The CDR3 covers 16 residues. J was trimmed by 7 bases and V by 0 bases; bases with no gene match: 12. For the CDR3, the DNA is TGTGCCAGCAGCTTGGCGGACAGACAGGGATTTGGTGGCTACACCTTC. Its translation is CASSLADRQGFGGYTF.

This clonotype showed up just a few times. V usage is TRBV27 and J usage is TRBJ2-7; D ambiguous. Germline CDR1 MNHEY, CDR2 SMNVEV (reference sequence). Between the trimmed V and J ends, which lost 6 bases and 3 bases, there was a span of 9 bases. This CDR3 is built from 12 residues. This chain's CDR3 is CASRSMGYEQYF. The CDR3 DNA is TGTGCCAGCAGGTCCATGGGCTACGAGCAGTACTTC.

The table lists this clonotype with many counts. The chain joins TRBV28 to TRBJ2-3; 15 bases map to TRBD2. CDR3 size: 17 residues. Germline-derived CDR1 and CDR2 are MDHEN and SYDVKM. Trimming at V came to 6 bases and at J to 4 bases, leaving 8 bases not matched to a gene. CDR3 in DNA: TGTGCCAGCAGACCACCGGGACTAGCGGGAGGCTCAGATACGCAGTATTTT. Translated, it gives CASRPPGLAGGSDTQYF.

This clonotype has ten or more counts. This sequence joins TRBV5-1 and TRBJ2-6; 11 nucleotides line up with TRBD1. The CDR3 consists of 19 residues. Germline V gene lookup returns CDR1 SGHRS and CDR2 YFSETQ. The trim removed 5 bases at V and 0 bases at J, leaving 10 bases unmatched. This chain's CDR3 is CASSWPGQGAISGANVLTF. For the CDR3, the DNA is TGCGCCAGCAGTTGGCCCGGACAGGGGGCGATCTCTGGGGCCAACGTCCTGACTTTC.

At least ten counts were recorded for this clonotype. This chain connects TRBV7-9 to TRBJ2-5; 8 bases agree with TRBD1. This CDR3 is 15 amino acids long. CDR1 and CDR2 (germline): SEHNR, FQNEAQ (reference sequence). J lost 5 bases, V lost 2 bases, and 7 bases had no gene match. CDR3 sequence (DNA): TGTGCCAGCAGCTTATCCCGGACAGGGATGGAGACCCAGTACTTC. It codes for CASSLSRTGMETQYF.

This clonotype was seen ten or more times. The chain uses TRBV6-5 and TRBJ2-1; 7 nucleotides match TRBD2. Germline CDR1 and CDR2: MNHEY and SVGAGI. J lost 2 bases, V lost 2 bases, and 3 bases had no gene match. This CDR3 has 15 amino acids. The CDR3 sequence is CASSYGGVAYNEQFF. The CDR3 nucleotides are TGTGCCAGCAGTTACGGGGGGGTGGCCTACAATGAGCAGTTCTTC.

This chain links TRBV20-1 with TRBJ2-4; no reliable D call. Trimming pared 0 bases from V and 5 bases from J, leaving 8 bases between. CDR3 length: 13 residues. Germline CDR1 reads DFQATT; CDR2 reads SNEGSKA (reference sequence). The CDR3 DNA reads as TGCAGTGCTAGAGATATGGATCAAAACATTCAGTACTTC. Translated: CSARDMDQNIQYF.

This clonotype was found many times. The genes are TRBV2 and TRBJ1-3, with D unclear. V lost 6 bases, J lost 0 bases, and 12 bases lay in between. Germline values: CDR1 SNHLY, CDR2 FYNNEI. The CDR3 length is 15 residues. The CDR3 nucleotides are TGTGCCAGCAGGCTGGAAGACAACTCTGGAAACACCATATATTTT. Its protein is CASRLEDNSGNTIYF.

Ten or more counts support this clonotype. The chain is built from TRBV7-2 and TRBJ2-1; weak D call: TRBD2 (6 bases). The CDR3 spans 16 residues. V shed 1 base and J shed 2 bases, with 12 bases lying between them. Germline V gene sequence: CDR1 SGHTA, CDR2 FQGNSA. CDR3 DNA: TGTGCCAGCAGCTTAGGGGGTAGCGGAGCCTACAATGAGCAGTTCTTC. Protein product: CASSLGGSGAYNEQFF.

The sample holds many counts of this clonotype. The rearrangement joins TRBV5-1 to TRBJ1-1; 7 positions match TRBD1. The CDR3 runs to 14 residues. With 0 bases clipped from V and 6 bases from J, the junction kept 5 bases outside the gene matches. Germline V gene lookup returns CDR1 SGHRS and CDR2 YFSETQ. CDR3 residues: CASSLGQGPAEAFF. The CDR3 DNA reads as TGCGCCAGCAGCTTGGGACAGGGTCCTGCTGAAGCTTTCTTT.

This clonotype came up a few times. The chain combines TRBV7-2 with TRBJ2-5; D gene unclear. Germline values: CDR1 SGHTA, CDR2 FQGNSA. Trimming stripped 7 bases from V and 2 bases from J, with 14 bases between. The CDR3 has 14 residues. The DNA of the CDR3 is TGTGCCAGCACCGTGGACCGTACTCAAGAGACCCAGTACTTC. Translated, it gives CASTVDRTQETQYF.

This clonotype occurred a few times. The chain uses TRBV11-2 and TRBJ2-4; the D is unclear. The V end lost 2 bases, the J end lost 6 bases, and 5 bases lay between the germline ends. The CDR3 has 12 residues. Looked up from germline, CDR1 is SGHAT and CDR2 is FQNNGV. As DNA, the CDR3 is TGTGCCAGCAGCTTAAGACGAAACATTCAGTACTTC. This sequence encodes CASSLRRNIQYF. Using reference TRBV11-2 and TRBJ2-4 for the parts outside the CDR3, the full variable domain is EAGVAQSPRYKIIEKRQSVAFWCNPISGHATLYWYQQILGQGPKLLIQFQNNGVVDDSQLPKDRFSAERLKGVDSTLKIQPAKLEDSAVYLCASSLRRNIQYFGAGTRLSVL.

This clonotype came up many times. The chain links TRBV7-2 to TRBJ2-2; D not certain. Germline V gene sequence: CDR1 SGHTA, CDR2 FQGNSA. Trimming cost V 2 bases and J 9 bases, with 13 bases left between them. The length of the CDR3 is 14 residues. CDR3: CASSLLSPPRELFF. The CDR3 DNA follows: TGTGCCAGCAGCTTACTTAGTCCCCCACGGGAGCTGTTTTTT.

This clonotype came up many times. The chain joins TRBV7-3 to TRBJ1-1, with a possible D match to TRBD1 (5 bases). The CDR3 totals 13 residues. V was clipped by 1 base and J by 3 bases, with 6 bases between them. Germline CDR1 SGHTA, CDR2 FQGTGA. In DNA form, the CDR3 reads TGTGCCAGCAGCTTAATGACAGACACTGAAGCTTTCTTT. Translation gives CASSLMTDTEAFF. Filled out from reference TRBV7-3 and TRBJ1-1, the complete variable domain reads GAGVSQTPSNKVTEKGKYVELRCDPISGHTALYWYRQSLGQGPEFLIYFQGTGAADDSGLPNDRFFAVRPEGSVSTLKIQRTERGDSAVYLCASSLMTDTEAFFGQGTRLTVV.

This clonotype was detected many times. V is TRBV30 and J is TRBJ1-1; 9 bases match TRBD1. CDR3 size: 13 residues. Germline CDR1 GTSNPN, CDR2 SVGIG (reference sequence). V trimming: 1 base; J trimming: 7 bases; junction bases outside the gene matches: 4. CDR3 protein: CAWSEDRGSEAFF. CDR3 bases: TGTGCCTGGAGTGAGGACAGGGGCAGTGAAGCTTTCTTT. Supplemented by reference TRBV30 and TRBJ1-1, the full variable domain reads SQTIHQWPATLVQPVGSPLSLECTVEGTSNPNLYWYRQAAGRGLQLLFYSVGIGQISSEVPQNLSASRPQDRQFILSSKKLLLSDSGFYLCAWSEDRGSEAFFGQGTRLTVV.

The chain joins TRBV4-2 to TRBJ1-2; no clear D gene. The CDR3 runs to 17 residues. In germline, CDR1 is LGHNA, CDR2 YNFKEQ. Trimming removed 5 bases at V and 0 bases at J, with 19 bases between. CDR3: CASSTMEVRIANYGYTF. CDR3 DNA: TGTGCCAGCAGCACCATGGAAGTCAGGATAGCTAACTATGGCTACACCTTC.

The sample holds many counts of this clonotype. This rearrangement joins TRBV25-1 to TRBJ2-2; TRBD2 might be the D (6 bases). The length of the CDR3 is 14 residues. V gave up 3 bases and J gave up 5 bases, with 10 bases separating them. The V gene's germline CDR1 is MGHDK and CDR2 SYGVNS. In DNA form, the CDR3 reads TGTGCCAGCAGTGAGGAGGGGCGAACCGGGGAGCTGTTTTTT. Amino acid sequence: CASSEEGRTGELFF.

The V gene is TRBV7-9, the J gene TRBJ2-2; 8 nucleotides line up with TRBD1. CDR3 length equals 17 residues. Unmatched junction bases numbered 8, after V lost 5 bases and J lost 0 bases. In germline, CDR1 is SEHNR, CDR2 FQNEAQ (reference sequence). The CDR3 spells CASSPSTGVANTGELFF. CDR3 DNA: TGTGCCAGCAGCCCTTCGACAGGGGTGGCGAACACCGGGGAGCTGTTTTTT.

The sample holds a few counts of this clonotype. The chain links TRBV11-3 to TRBJ2-3; 7 nucleotides align to TRBD1. The V gene end was trimmed by 4 bases and the J gene end by 2 bases; junction bases not matched to a gene: 3. This CDR3 spans 14 amino acids. Germline V lookup: CDR1 SGHNT, CDR2 YENEEA. Written as DNA, the CDR3 is TGTGCCAGCAGCTCCGGGACAGTCACAGATACGCAGTATTTT. It translates to CASSSGTVTDTQYF.

At least ten counts were recorded for this clonotype. The chain links TRBV29-1 to TRBJ2-3; no definite D call. CDR3 length equals 13 residues. The ends were cut back, 4 bases at V and 0 bases at J, with 8 bases in the middle. Germline assignment: CDR1 SQVTM and CDR2 ANQGSEA. The CDR3: CSVAQESTDTQYF. CDR3 nucleotide sequence: TGCAGCGTTGCCCAGGAGAGCACAGATACGCAGTATTTT.

This clonotype has only a few counts. The chain joins TRBV6-5 to TRBJ1-6; maybe TRBD1 (5 bases). This CDR3 has 13 residues. Germline lookup yields CDR1 MNHEY and CDR2 SVGAGI. Trimming cost V 2 bases and J 10 bases, with 9 bases left between them. The CDR3 nucleotides are TGTGCCAGCAGTTACAGGGGAGGCTCACCCCTCCACTTT. Translating it yields CASSYRGGSPLHF.

The table lists this clonotype with many counts. The CDR3 DNA is TGTGCCAGCAGCTATGATTTCGGAGAGACCCAGTACTTC. Translation: CASSYDFGETQYF. The rearrangement joins TRBV5-4 to TRBJ2-5; D is uncertain. Germline CDR1 SGHNT, CDR2 YYREEE (reference sequence). This CDR3 region has 13 residues. The V and J ends lost 3 bases and 4 bases respectively, with 10 bases between them.